The sample holds many counts of the clone carrying this T cell receptor beta chain. For repertoire sequencing, the TCR beta CDR3 regions were amplified from RNA transcripts. First-round RT-PCR employed HTBI primers, with a second-round multiplex PCR after it. Via MiXCR, TCRdb re-called the multiplex PCR reads, giving one row per CDR3 protein. The sample shows around 1.1 million distinct CDR3 sequences, roughly two fifths of them seen only once. The source of the sample is a study of Graves' ophthalmopathy and Graves' hyperthyroidism. Study in general: Hyperthyroidism qualified as stable when ophthalmopathy did not develop within 18 months of follow-up.

There are 13 residues in the CDR3. V dropped 6 bases and J dropped 4 bases, with 13 bases sitting between them. Germline V lookup: CDR1 DFQATT, CDR2 SNEGSKA (reference sequence). What was sequenced was peripheral blood or thyroid tissue (not recorded which). V and J are TRBV20-1 and TRBJ1-5, with a weak D call TRBD1 (5 bases). This TCR came from an adult man with Graves' hyperthyroidism. The CDR3 region has the DNA TGCAGTGCCAAACTCCAGGGAAATCAGCCCCAGCATTTT. It is translated as CSAKLQGNQPQHF.